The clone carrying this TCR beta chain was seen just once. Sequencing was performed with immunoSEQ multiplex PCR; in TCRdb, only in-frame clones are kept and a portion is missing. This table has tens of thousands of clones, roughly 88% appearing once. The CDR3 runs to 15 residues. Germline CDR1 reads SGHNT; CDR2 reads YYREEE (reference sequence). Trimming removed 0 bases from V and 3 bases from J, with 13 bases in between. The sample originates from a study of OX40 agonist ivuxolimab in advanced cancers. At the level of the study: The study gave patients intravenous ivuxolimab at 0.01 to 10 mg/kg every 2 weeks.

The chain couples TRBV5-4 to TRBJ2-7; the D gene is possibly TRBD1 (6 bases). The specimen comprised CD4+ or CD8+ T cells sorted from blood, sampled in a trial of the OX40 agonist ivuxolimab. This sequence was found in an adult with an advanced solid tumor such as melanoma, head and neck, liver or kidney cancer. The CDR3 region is CASSLGAGAHYEQYF. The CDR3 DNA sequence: TGTGCCAGCAGCTTGGGGGCAGGGGCCCACTACGAGCAGTACTTC. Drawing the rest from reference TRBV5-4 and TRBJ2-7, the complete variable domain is ETGVTQSPTHLIKTRGQQVTLRCSSQSGHNTVSWYQQALGQGPQFIFQYYREEENGRGNFPPRFSGLQFPNYSSELNVNALELDDSALYLCASSLGAGAHYEQYFGPGTRLTVT.